The next 16 T cell receptor beta chains were all read from a single sample in a study of cytomegalovirus exposure and HLA in healthy donors. 13 Jbeta primers and 60 Vbeta primers were used for the PCR. The protocol was immunoSEQ multiplex PCR, while the TCRdb copy is restricted to in-frame clones and leaves out a portion. The sample carries 250,000 to 350,000 clones, roughly 85% recorded once. Sequencing was done on a sample of PBMCs. Receptor source: a man between 40 and 49 years old in good health and CMV-seropositive.

This chain uses TRBV6-6 with TRBJ1-1; D possibly corresponds to TRBD1 (6 bases). This CDR3 has 13 residues. CDR1 MNHNY and CDR2 SVGAGI come from the germline V gene (reference sequence). Deletions cut 7 bases from V and 10 bases from J, with 19 bases between. CDR3 residues: CASNDQGIRRAFF. The CDR3 DNA reads as TGTGCCAGCAACGACCAGGGGATTCGGAGAGCTTTCTTT.

The CDR3 reads CSVDNRSRASGRAIYNEQFF. DNA for the CDR3: TGCAGCGTTGACAACAGGTCTCGGGCTAGCGGGAGGGCCATCTACAATGAGCAGTTCTTC. The chain couples TRBV29-1 to TRBJ2-1; 12 positions match TRBD2. Germline loops: CDR1 SQVTM, CDR2 ANQGSEA. The CDR3 has 20 amino acids. The V gene end was trimmed by 3 bases and the J gene end by 3 bases; junction bases not matched to a gene: 18.

This clone appeared a single time. The chain carries TRBV19 and TRBJ2-1, with TRBD2 matching 14 bases. After removal of 10 bases from V and 10 bases from J, the junction contained 6 bases not matched to a gene. The length of the CDR3 is 13 residues. The germline gives CDR1 LNHDA, CDR2 SQIVND (reference sequence). CDR3 in amino acids: CATGLAGGGEQFF. The CDR3 bases are TGTGCCACCGGACTAGCGGGAGGTGGAGAGCAGTTCTTC.

This clone came up once. The chain carries TRBV9 and TRBJ1-2; D possibly corresponds to TRBD1 (6 bases). The CDR3 has 15 residues. Germline V lookup: CDR1 SGDLS, CDR2 YYNGEE. The V end was cut by 4 bases, the J end by 8 bases, with 21 bases between. The CDR3 bases are TGTGCCAGCAGCCCATTCAGTAGACAGGCCCAGGGCTACACCTTC. It codes for CASSPFSRQAQGYTF.

The chain couples TRBV19 to TRBJ2-5; 12 bases align to TRBD2. Germline V gene lookup returns CDR1 LNHDA and CDR2 SQIVND (reference sequence). The ends lost 2 bases at V and 5 bases at J; junction bases unmatched: 9. This CDR3 region has 17 residues. Here the CDR3 reads CASSIRPSGRARETQYF. The CDR3, as DNA: TGTGCCAGTAGTATAAGGCCTAGCGGGAGGGCCCGGGAGACCCAGTACTTC. Full variable domain (missing parts from reference TRBV19 and TRBJ2-5): DGGITQSPKYLFRKEGQNVTLSCEQNLNHDAMYWYRQDPGQGLRLIYYSQIVNDFQKGDIAEGYSVSREKKESFPLTVTSAQKNPTAFYLCASSIRPSGRARETQYFGPGTRLLVL.

The V and J genes are TRBV19 and TRBJ2-1; perhaps TRBD1 as D (6 bases). In germline, CDR1 is LNHDA, CDR2 SQIVND (reference sequence). V was clipped by 6 bases and J by 7 bases, with 10 bases between them. CDR3 size: 12 residues. In DNA form, the CDR3 reads TGTGCCAGTAGCCCACAGGGTAATGAGCAGTTCTTC. Encoded protein: CASSPQGNEQFF.

This chain links TRBV2 with TRBJ2-7; 8 positions agree with TRBD1. CDR1 SNHLY and CDR2 FYNNEI come from the germline V gene. This CDR3 has 17 residues. The V and J ends lost 0 bases and 1 base, in that order; junction bases with no gene match: 8. The CDR3 region is CASSEALDRDDSYEQYF. The CDR3 coding sequence is TGTGCCAGCAGTGAAGCTTTGGACAGGGACGATTCCTACGAGCAGTACTTC.

The J gene is TRBJ2-7, the V gene TRBV11-2, with TRBD2 matching over 12 bases. CDR3 length: 14 amino acids. Germline trimming cut 5 bases from V and 6 bases from J; bases unmatched to any gene: 5. CDR1 and CDR2 (germline): SGHAT, FQNNGV. CDR3 loop: CASSQTSGGGEQYF. The CDR3 bases are TGTGCCAGCAGCCAGACTAGCGGGGGAGGCGAGCAGTACTTC.

This chain joins TRBV28 and TRBJ1-5; the D gene is possibly TRBD1 (5 bases). The CDR3 has 14 amino acids. CDR1 and CDR2 (germline): MDHEN, SYDVKM. V shed 11 bases and J shed 6 bases, with 20 bases lying between them. The CDR3 DNA reads as TGTGCCGGAAACGCCGGAGGGGCCGTTCAGCCCCAGCATTTT. Amino acids: CAGNAGGAVQPQHF.

This clone was observed a single time. The V gene is TRBV30, the J gene TRBJ2-5; 10 nucleotides match TRBD1. The J call may be mistaken, given a closer DNA end match to TRBJ2-7. The CDR3 runs to 15 residues. The germline CDR1 and CDR2 sequences are GTSNPN and SVGIG (reference sequence). The CDR3 DNA is TGTGCCTGGGGCCCCCACCGGGACAGGGGCTACGAGCAGTACTTC. Translating it yields CAWGPHRDRGYEQYF.

This clone appeared once. This chain links TRBV11-3 with TRBJ2-3; D remains unclear. The CDR3 totals 13 residues. CDR1 is SGHNT and CDR2 is YENEEA in the germline V gene. V was trimmed by 4 bases and J by 1 base, leaving 6 bases between them. The CDR3 bases are TGTGCCAGCAGCTCGAGCCGCACAGATACGCAGTATTTT. The encoded protein is CASSSSRTDTQYF.

V gene TRBV7-9 combines with J gene TRBJ2-7; D gene uncertain. V was pared by 2 bases and J by 0 bases, with 8 bases between. The CDR3 has 14 residues. Germline lookup yields CDR1 SEHNR and CDR2 FQNEAQ (reference sequence). The CDR3 spells CASSLSPSSYEQYF. The CDR3 bases are TGTGCCAGCAGCTTATCCCCGAGCTCCTACGAGCAGTACTTC.

The table lists this clone with a few counts. The chain combines TRBV6-6 with TRBJ1-1, with D tentatively TRBD1 (5 bases). Germline CDR1 is MNHNY and CDR2 is SVGAGI (reference sequence). The V end was cut by 2 bases, the J end by 1 base, with 14 bases between. The CDR3 covers 16 residues. The DNA of the CDR3 is TGTGCCAGCAGTTACAGTCTCGCGGGGGGGAACACTGAAGCTTTCTTT. Its protein product is CASSYSLAGGNTEAFF.

This clone is a singleton in its sample. J is TRBJ2-7 and V is TRBV19; D may be TRBD1 (5 bases). The V gene's germline CDR1 is LNHDA and CDR2 SQIVND (reference sequence). The CDR3 spans 12 residues. The V gene lost 6 bases and the J gene lost 5 bases, with 11 bases spanning the gap. DNA for the CDR3: TGTGCCAGTAGCGCGGACACACACGAGCAGTACTTC. Amino acids: CASSADTHEQYF. The variable domain in full, with the rest retrieved from reference TRBV19 and TRBJ2-7, is DGGITQSPKYLFRKEGQNVTLSCEQNLNHDAMYWYRQDPGQGLRLIYYSQIVNDFQKGDIAEGYSVSREKKESFPLTVTSAQKNPTAFYLCASSADTHEQYFGPGTRLTVT.

V and J are TRBV4-3 and TRBJ2-7, with D possibly matching TRBD2 (5 bases). Trimming shortened V by 5 bases and J by 3 bases, and 11 bases separated the two germline ends. The CDR3 extends over 13 amino acids. Germline V gene lookup returns CDR1 LGHNA and CDR2 YSLEER. The CDR3 loop is CASSSGRGYEQYF. The DNA of the CDR3 is TGCGCCAGCAGCTCCGGACGGGGCTACGAGCAGTACTTC.

V is TRBV7-8 and J is TRBJ2-7; 11 nucleotides align to TRBD2. Germline CDR1 and CDR2: SGHVS and FQNEAQ. This CDR3 comprises 16 residues. The trim removed 0 bases at V and 7 bases at J, leaving 8 bases unmatched. The CDR3, as DNA: TGTGCCAGCAGCTTAGCGGCTAGCGGGAGGCTAGGGGAGCAGTACTTC. Protein: CASSLAASGRLGEQYF.